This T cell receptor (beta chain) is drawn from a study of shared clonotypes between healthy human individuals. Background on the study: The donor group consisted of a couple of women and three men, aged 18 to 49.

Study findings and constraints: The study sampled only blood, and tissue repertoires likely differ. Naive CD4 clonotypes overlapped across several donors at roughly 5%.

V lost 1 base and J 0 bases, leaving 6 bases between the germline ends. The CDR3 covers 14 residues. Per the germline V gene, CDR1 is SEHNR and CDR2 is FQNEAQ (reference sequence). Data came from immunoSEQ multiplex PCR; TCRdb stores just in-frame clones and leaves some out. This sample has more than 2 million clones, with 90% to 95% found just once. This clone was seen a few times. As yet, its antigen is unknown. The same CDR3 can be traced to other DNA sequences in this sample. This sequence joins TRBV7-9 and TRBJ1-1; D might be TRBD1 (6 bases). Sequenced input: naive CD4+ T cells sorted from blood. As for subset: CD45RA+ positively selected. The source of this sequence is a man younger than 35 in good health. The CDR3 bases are TGTGCCAGCAGCTTAGGACAGGTGAACACTGAAGCTTTCTTT. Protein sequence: CASSLGQVNTEAFF.